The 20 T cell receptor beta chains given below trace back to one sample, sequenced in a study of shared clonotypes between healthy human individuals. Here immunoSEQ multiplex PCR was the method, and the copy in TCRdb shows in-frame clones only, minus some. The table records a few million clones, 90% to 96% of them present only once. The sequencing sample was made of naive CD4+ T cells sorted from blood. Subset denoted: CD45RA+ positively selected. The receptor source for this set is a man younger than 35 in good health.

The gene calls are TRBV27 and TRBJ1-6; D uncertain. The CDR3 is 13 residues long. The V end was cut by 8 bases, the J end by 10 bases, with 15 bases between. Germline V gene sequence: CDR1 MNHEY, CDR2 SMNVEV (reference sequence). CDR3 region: CASSVEGGSPLHF. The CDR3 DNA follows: TGTGCCAGCTCCGTGGAGGGTGGGTCACCCCTCCACTTT.

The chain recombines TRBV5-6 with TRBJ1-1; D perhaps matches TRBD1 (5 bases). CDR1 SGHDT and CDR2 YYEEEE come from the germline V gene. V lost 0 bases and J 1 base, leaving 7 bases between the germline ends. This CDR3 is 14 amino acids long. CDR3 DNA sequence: TGTGCCAGCAGCTTGGCGGGGCCGAACACTGAAGCTTTCTTT. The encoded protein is CASSLAGPNTEAFF.

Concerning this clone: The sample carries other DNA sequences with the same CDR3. The CDR3 region has the DNA TGCGCCAGCAGCTTAGGACAGCCGAATCAGCCCCAGCATTTT. Translating it yields CASSLGQPNQPQHF. The chain is built from TRBV5-1 and TRBJ1-5, with a weak D call TRBD1 (6 bases). Between the trimmed V and J ends, which lost 2 bases and 4 bases, there was a span of 10 bases. CDR1 and CDR2 from the germline V gene are SGHRS and YFSETQ. The CDR3 has 14 amino acids.

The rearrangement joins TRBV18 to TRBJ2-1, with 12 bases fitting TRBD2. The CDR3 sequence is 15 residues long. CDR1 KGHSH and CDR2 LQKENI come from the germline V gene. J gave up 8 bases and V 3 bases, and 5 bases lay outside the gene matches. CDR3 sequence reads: CASSPPLAGGDEQFF. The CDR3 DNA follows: TGTGCCAGCTCACCTCCGCTAGCGGGAGGGGATGAGCAGTTCTTC.

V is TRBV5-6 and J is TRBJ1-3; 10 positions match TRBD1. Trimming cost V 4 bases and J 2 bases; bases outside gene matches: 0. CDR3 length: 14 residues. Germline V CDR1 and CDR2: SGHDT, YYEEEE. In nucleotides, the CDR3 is TGTGCCAGCAGCGGGACAGGGGCTGGAAACACCATATATTTT. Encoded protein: CASSGTGAGNTIYF.

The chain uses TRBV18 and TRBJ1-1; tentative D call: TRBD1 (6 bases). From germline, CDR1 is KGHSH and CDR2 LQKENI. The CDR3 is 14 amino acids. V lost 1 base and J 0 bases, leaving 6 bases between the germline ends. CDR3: CASSPQGVNTEAFF. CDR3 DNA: TGTGCCAGCTCACCACAGGGGGTGAACACTGAAGCTTTCTTT.

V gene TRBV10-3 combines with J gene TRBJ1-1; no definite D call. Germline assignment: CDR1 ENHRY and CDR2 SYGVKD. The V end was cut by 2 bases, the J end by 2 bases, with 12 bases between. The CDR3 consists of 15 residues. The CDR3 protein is CAISEGSSANTEAFF. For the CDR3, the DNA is TGTGCCATCAGTGAGGGGTCGTCTGCAAACACTGAAGCTTTCTTT.

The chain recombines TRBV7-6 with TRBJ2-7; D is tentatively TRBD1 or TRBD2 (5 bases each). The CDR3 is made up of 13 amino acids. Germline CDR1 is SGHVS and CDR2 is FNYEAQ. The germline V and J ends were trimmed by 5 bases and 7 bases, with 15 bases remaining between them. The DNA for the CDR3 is TGTGCCAGCAGCGCCGGGACCGCGAAGGAGCAGTACTTC. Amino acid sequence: CASSAGTAKEQYF.

CDR3 region: CASSQPLKRGDSPLHF. Here the CDR3 DNA reads TGCGCCAGCAGCCAACCCCTAAAGAGGGGAGATTCACCCCTCCACTTT. The chain couples TRBV4-1 to TRBJ1-6; tentatively, D is TRBD1 (5 bases). The CDR3 runs to 16 residues. V lost 2 bases and J lost 8, with 16 bases in between. CDR1 and CDR2 from the germline V gene are MGHRA and YSYEKL.

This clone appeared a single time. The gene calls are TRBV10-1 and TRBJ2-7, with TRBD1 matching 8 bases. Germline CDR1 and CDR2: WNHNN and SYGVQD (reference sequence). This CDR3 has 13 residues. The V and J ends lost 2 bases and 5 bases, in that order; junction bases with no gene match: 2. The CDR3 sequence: CASSEGDRHEQYF. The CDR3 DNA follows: TGCGCCAGCAGTGAGGGGGACAGGCACGAGCAGTACTTC.

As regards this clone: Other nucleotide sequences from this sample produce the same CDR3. This CDR3 reads CASSLREGYGYTF. The CDR3 bases are TGTGCCAGCAGTTTAAGGGAGGGCTATGGCTACACCTTC. The rearrangement links TRBV27 to TRBJ1-2, with D uncertain. Trimming removed 2 bases from V and 4 bases from J, with 8 bases in between. The germline V gene encodes CDR1 MNHEY and CDR2 SMNVEV (reference sequence). This CDR3 is 13 amino acids long.

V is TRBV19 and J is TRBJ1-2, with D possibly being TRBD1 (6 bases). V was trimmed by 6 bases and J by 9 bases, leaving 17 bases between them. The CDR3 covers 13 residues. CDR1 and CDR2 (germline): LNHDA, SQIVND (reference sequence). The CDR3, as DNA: TGTGCCAGTAGAGAGACAGGAGTTGGGAGCTACACCTTC. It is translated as CASRETGVGSYTF.

This chain's CDR3 is CASSQEPVVQPQHF. CDR3 DNA: TGCGCCAGCAGCCAAGAACCCGTTGTTCAGCCCCAGCATTTT. The chain couples TRBV4-3 to TRBJ1-5, with no clear D. CDR1 is LGHNA, CDR2 YSLEER, per germline. The CDR3 totals 14 residues. Trimming pared 0 bases from V and 6 bases from J, leaving 9 bases between.

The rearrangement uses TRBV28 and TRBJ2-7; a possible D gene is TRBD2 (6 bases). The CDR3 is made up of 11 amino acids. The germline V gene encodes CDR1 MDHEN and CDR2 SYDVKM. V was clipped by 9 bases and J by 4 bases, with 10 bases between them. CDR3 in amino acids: CASLGGYEQYF. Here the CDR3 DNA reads TGTGCCAGTCTTGGGGGGTACGAGCAGTACTTC.

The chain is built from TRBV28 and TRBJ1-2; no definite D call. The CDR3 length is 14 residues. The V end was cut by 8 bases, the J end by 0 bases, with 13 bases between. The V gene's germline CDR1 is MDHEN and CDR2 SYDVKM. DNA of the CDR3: TGTGCCAGCTCGAGGAGGGTCGCTAACTATGGCTACACCTTC. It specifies CASSRRVANYGYTF.

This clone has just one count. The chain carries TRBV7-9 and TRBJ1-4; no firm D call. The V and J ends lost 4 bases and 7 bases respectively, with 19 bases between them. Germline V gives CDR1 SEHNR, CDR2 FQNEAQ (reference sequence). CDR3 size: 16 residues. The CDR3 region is CASSWKQWSEGEKLFF. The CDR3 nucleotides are TGTGCCAGCAGCTGGAAACAGTGGTCAGAGGGTGAAAAACTGTTTTTT.

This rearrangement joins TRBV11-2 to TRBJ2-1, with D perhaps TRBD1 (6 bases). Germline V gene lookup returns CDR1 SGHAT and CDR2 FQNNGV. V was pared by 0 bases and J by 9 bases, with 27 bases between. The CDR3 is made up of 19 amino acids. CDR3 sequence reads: CASSLDPSYGRGKGSEQFF. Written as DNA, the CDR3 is TGTGCCAGCAGCTTAGACCCCTCATATGGCAGGGGCAAGGGGAGTGAGCAGTTCTTC.

The CDR3 region is CAWNLGRTPYNEQFF. CDR3 nucleotide sequence: TGTGCCTGGAATCTTGGACGGACGCCCTACAATGAGCAGTTCTTC. The gene calls are TRBV30 and TRBJ2-1; D call uncertain. Per germline, CDR1 GTSNPN and CDR2 SVGIG (reference sequence). V lost 4 bases, J lost 2 bases, and 15 bases lay in between. CDR3 length: 15 residues.

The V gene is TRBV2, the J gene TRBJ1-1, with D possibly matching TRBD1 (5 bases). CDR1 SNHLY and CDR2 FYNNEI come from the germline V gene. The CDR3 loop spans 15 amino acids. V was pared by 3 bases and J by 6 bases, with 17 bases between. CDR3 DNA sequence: TGTGCCAGCAGTGATGGGGGGGGAGTCTTCGCTGAAGCTTTCTTT. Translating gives CASSDGGGVFAEAFF.

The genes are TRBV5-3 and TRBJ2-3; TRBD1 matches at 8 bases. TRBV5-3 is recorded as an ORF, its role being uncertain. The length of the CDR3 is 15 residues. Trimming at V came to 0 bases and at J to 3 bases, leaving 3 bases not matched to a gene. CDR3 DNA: TGTGCCAGAAGCTTGGTTCAGGGGGCAACAGATACGCAGTATTTT. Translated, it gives CARSLVQGATDTQYF.